A selection of T cell receptor beta chains follows, all from one sample in a study of T cell repertoires in cytomegalovirus infection. Their specific antigens are unknown. TCRdb re-analysed the reads in MiXCR, keeping a single row per CDR3 protein. This table has roughly 730,000 distinct CDR3 sequences, roughly 36% appearing once. The sequencing here drew on cultured PBMCs, taken from culture after CMV antigen stimulation. Every receptor here comes from a human donor in good health (CMV status not recorded). Some clones in this sample may be carry-over from other donors' samples. CDR3s include the opening cysteine and the closing phenylalanine or tryptophan. The order of the fields is clone size, J gene, V gene, CDR3 length, D gene, CDR3 DNA, CDR3 protein. D genes are given only for firm matches. A row's size may be missing; if present it is once, few, many or a size class.

size: few; J: TRBJ2-7; V: TRBV7-9; length: 12; D: -; DNA: TGTGCCAGCAGCACACAGTCATACGAGCAGTACTTC; CDR3: CASSTQSYEQYF
size: few; J: TRBJ1-5; V: TRBV28; length: 15; D: -; DNA: TGTGCCAGCAGTTTAGCAGGGGCTATGTATCAGCCCCAGCATTTT; CDR3: CASSLAGAMYQPQHF
size: few; J: TRBJ1-1; V: TRBV6-1; length: 13; D: -; DNA: TGTGCCAGCAGCATGGGGCAAAACACTGAAGCTTTCTTT; CDR3: CASSMGQNTEAFF
size: -; J: TRBJ2-7; V: TRBV19; length: 15; D: TRBD2; DNA: TGTGCCAGTAGCCTACAACTAGCGGGAGCCTACGAGCAGTACTTC; CDR3: CASSLQLAGAYEQYF
size: few; J: TRBJ2-1; V: TRBV7-2; length: 18; D: TRBD2; DNA: TGTGCCAGCAGCACAGACGGACTAGCGGGGGGCCACCCCGATGAGCAGTTCTTC; CDR3: CASSTDGLAGGHPDEQFF
size: -; J: TRBJ2-1; V: TRBV10-3; length: 16; D: TRBD2; DNA: TGTGCCATCAGTGAGTCCAGCGGGGGGGCGGTCAATGAGCAGTTCTTC; CDR3: CAISESSGGAVNEQFF
size: few; J: TRBJ2-7; V: TRBV11-2; length: 14; D: TRBD2; DNA: TGTGCCAGCCGACTATGGGCCCGGGGGGACGAGCAGTACTTC; CDR3: CASRLWARGDEQYF
size: few; J: TRBJ2-1; V: TRBV6-5; length: 19; D: TRBD2; DNA: TGTGCCAGCAGCCGCGGACTAGCGGGGGGATTGAGCTCCTACAATGAGCAGTTCTTC; CDR3: CASSRGLAGGLSSYNEQFF
size: many; J: TRBJ2-7; V: TRBV7-2; length: 14; D: -; DNA: TGTGCCAGCAGCCCCAACTCGAGGGATTTAAAGCAGTACTTC; CDR3: CASSPNSRDLKQYF
size: few; J: TRBJ2-7; V: TRBV4-2; length: 12; D: -; DNA: TGTGCCAGCAGCGGAATAGCGGTCGAGCAGTACTTC; CDR3: CASSGIAVEQYF
size: -; J: TRBJ1-1; V: TRBV18; length: 17; D: TRBD1; DNA: TGTGCCAGCTCACCACCGGGGACAGGGATAGTGAACACTGAAGCTTTCTTT; CDR3: CASSPPGTGIVNTEAFF